These 27 T cell receptor beta chains were all obtained from the same sample, sequenced in a study of blood T cell repertoires in COVID-19 (TCRdb year 2020). Receptor libraries were prepared by the immunoSEQ multiplex PCR assay. Here the immuneACCESS table is served through TCRdb, limited to in-frame sequences with V and J called. Missing clones are a known gap in these copies; in checked studies unresolved V genes cover under half, and the rest lacks a known reason. The sample has about 62,000 clones on record, around 82% of them singletons. The ten largest clonotypes hold roughly 6.8% of the sample. The sample was peripheral blood. The receptors stem from a human donor in a cohort sampled during active COVID-19.

The chain links TRBV5-1 to TRBJ2-3; D is uncertain. The length of the CDR3 is 14 residues. Germline assignment: CDR1 SGHRS and CDR2 YFSETQ. Trimming removed 2 bases at V and 0 bases at J, with 7 bases between. Here the CDR3 DNA reads TGCGCCAGCAGCTTTCGAGTTAGCACAGATACGCAGTATTTT. Encoded protein: CASSFRVSTDTQYF.

V usage is TRBV7-2 and J usage is TRBJ2-5, with D tentatively TRBD2 (7 bases). V shed 5 bases and J shed 1 base, with 8 bases lying between them. The CDR3 has 13 residues. CDR1 SGHTA and CDR2 FQGNSA come from the germline V gene. The CDR3 nucleotides read TGTGCCAGCAGCCGGGGGGCCCAAGAGACCCAGTACTTC. Its translation: CASSRGAQETQYF.

The rearrangement joins TRBV5-5 to TRBJ1-1; D is perhaps TRBD1 (5 bases). Germline values: CDR1 SGHKS, CDR2 YYEKEE (reference sequence). The CDR3 is 13 residues long. Trimming took 3 bases from V and 7 from J, leaving 13 bases between them. CDR3: CASSYSRTREAFF. In nucleotides, the CDR3 is TGTGCCAGCAGCTATTCAAGGACACGTGAAGCTTTCTTT.

The J gene is TRBJ2-1, the V gene TRBV7-9, with TRBD1 matching over 10 bases. The CDR3 is made up of 16 amino acids. The V segment lost 1 base and the J segment 2 bases; nucleotides outside the gene matches: 2. Germline lookup yields CDR1 SEHNR and CDR2 FQNEAQ (reference sequence). The CDR3 DNA reads as TGTGCCAGCAGCTTAGGGGACAGGGGAACCTACAATGAGCAGTTCTTC. Protein product: CASSLGDRGTYNEQFF.

The genes are TRBV14 and TRBJ2-1, with a tentative D call TRBD2 (6 bases). Per the germline V gene, CDR1 is SGHDN and CDR2 is FVKESK. This CDR3 contains 16 residues. Trimming cost V 3 bases and J 4 bases, with 16 bases left between them. CDR3 residues: CASSHVGGVEYNEQFF. CDR3 in DNA: TGTGCCAGCAGCCACGTGGGCGGGGTAGAGTACAATGAGCAGTTCTTC.

The chain carries TRBV3-1 (or the pseudogene TRBV3-2) and TRBJ2-7, with 10 bases that match TRBD1. Trimming removed 3 bases from V and 5 bases from J; junction bases left unmatched: 10. The CDR3 has 16 residues. Per the germline V gene, CDR1 is LGHDT and CDR2 is YNNKEL (reference sequence). The CDR3 region has the DNA TGTGCCAGCAGCCAGGGCGGACAGGGGGTTTACCACGAGCAGTACTTC. Protein sequence: CASSQGGQGVYHEQYF.

This clone was recorded once. J is TRBJ2-1 and V is TRBV24-1, with 9 bases lining up with TRBD1. CDR1 and CDR2 (germline): KGHDR, SFDVKD. There are 14 residues in the CDR3. V trimming: 3 bases; J trimming: 9 bases; junction bases outside the gene matches: 5. CDR3 sequence reads: CATSDNRGLGEQFF. The CDR3 DNA reads as TGTGCCACCAGTGATAACAGGGGGCTTGGTGAGCAGTTCTTC.

The chain is built from TRBV3-1 (or the pseudogene TRBV3-2) and TRBJ2-3; 8 bases are a match to TRBD1. Germline CDR1 LGHDT, CDR2 YNNKEL (reference sequence). The CDR3 runs to 16 residues. The V and J ends lost 3 bases and 0 bases, in that order; junction bases with no gene match: 5. The chain's CDR3 is CASSQDQGASTDTQYF. As DNA, the CDR3 is TGTGCCAGCAGCCAGGACCAGGGGGCGAGCACAGATACGCAGTATTTT.

This clone was detected only once. In DNA form, the CDR3 reads TGTGCCAGCAGTCCCGGGACAGGGGGGAACAATGAGCAGTTCTTC. Its protein is CASSPGTGGNNEQFF. The V gene is TRBV27, the J gene TRBJ2-1, with 11 bases matching TRBD1. The CDR3 has 15 amino acids. The J segment lost 5 bases and the V segment lost 5 bases, leaving 5 bases of the junction unmatched. Germline CDR1 and CDR2: MNHEY and SMNVEV (reference sequence).

This sequence joins TRBV5-8 and TRBJ2-1, with 7 bases that match TRBD1. After removal of 7 bases from V and 8 bases from J, the junction contained 3 bases not matched to a gene. This CDR3 has 11 residues. CDR1 is SGHTS and CDR2 is YDEGEE in the germline V gene. CDR3 coding DNA: TGTGCCAGCCGGGACAGCGATGAGCAGTTCTTC. Translating it yields CASRDSDEQFF. Filled out from reference TRBV5-8 and TRBJ2-1, the complete variable domain reads EAGVTQSPTHLIKTRGQQATLRCSPISGHTSVYWYQQALGLGLQFLLWYDEGEERNRGNFPPRFSGRQFPNYSSELNVNALELEDSALYLCASRDSDEQFFGPGTRLTVL.

This sequence joins TRBV18 and TRBJ2-5; 10 nucleotides agree with TRBD2. CDR3 length: 16 amino acids. The V segment lost 4 bases and the J segment 1 base; nucleotides outside the gene matches: 6. Germline loops: CDR1 KGHSH, CDR2 LQKENI. The CDR3 sequence is CASSRNSGGPQETQYF. CDR3 DNA sequence: TGTGCCAGCTCACGGAATAGCGGGGGGCCCCAAGAGACCCAGTACTTC.

The gene calls are TRBV7-2 and TRBJ2-5; D remains unclear. CDR1 is SGHTA and CDR2 is FQGNSA in the germline V gene. The CDR3 loop spans 13 amino acids. Between the trimmed V and J ends, which lost 3 bases and 2 bases, there was a span of 7 bases. The CDR3 loop reads CASSLRVQETQYF. The CDR3 nucleotides are TGTGCCAGCAGCTTGAGAGTACAAGAGACCCAGTACTTC.

This clone occurred once. The V call is TRBV10-3, the J call TRBJ2-5; TRBD1 matches at 10 bases. The V gene's germline CDR1 is ENHRY and CDR2 SYGVKD. V trimming: 3 bases; J trimming: 3 bases; junction bases outside the gene matches: 7. The CDR3 sequence is 16 residues long. The CDR3 sequence is CAISDRTGGIKETQYF. The DNA for the CDR3 is TGTGCCATCAGTGACCGGACAGGGGGGATCAAAGAGACCCAGTACTTC.

V and J are TRBV19 and TRBJ2-7; 7 bases fit TRBD1. The V gene end was trimmed by 1 base and the J gene end by 4 bases; junction bases not matched to a gene: 4. There are 14 residues in the CDR3. Germline V gene data show CDR1 as LNHDA and CDR2 as SQIVND (reference sequence). CDR3 protein: CASSIGDSGYEQYF. The CDR3 coding sequence is TGTGCCAGTAGTATAGGGGACAGCGGTTACGAGCAGTACTTC.

The chain couples TRBV7-2 to TRBJ1-6; D not certain. Trimming pared 1 base from V and 6 bases from J, leaving 10 bases between. Germline V lookup: CDR1 SGHTA, CDR2 FQGNSA. The CDR3 is 15 amino acids. The CDR3 nucleotides are TGTGCCAGCAGCTTAGAGTTCGGGATTAATTCACCCCTCCACTTT. This codes for CASSLEFGINSPLHF.

This clone came up a few times. The V call is TRBV10-3, the J call TRBJ2-3, with TRBD2 matching 8 bases. CDR1 and CDR2 (germline): ENHRY, SYGVKD. V dropped 9 bases and J dropped 2; count of bases not matched to a gene: 7. There are 14 residues in the CDR3. Written as DNA, the CDR3 is TGTGCCATTAAGCGGGAGCGGGACACAGATACGCAGTATTTT. This gives the protein CAIKRERDTDTQYF.

The chain is built from TRBV5-1 and TRBJ1-6; 9 nucleotides align to TRBD1. Losses at the gene ends were 0 bases for V and 10 bases for J; bases not matched to a gene: 5. This CDR3 spans 15 amino acids. Germline V gene lookup returns CDR1 SGHRS and CDR2 YFSETQ. The CDR3 bases are TGCGCCAGCAGCTTGGGACAGGGGGATGGATCACCCCTCCACTTT. This sequence encodes CASSLGQGDGSPLHF. Combining the CDR3 with reference TRBV5-1 and TRBJ1-6 gives the whole variable domain KAGVTQTPRYLIKTRGQQVTLSCSPISGHRSVSWYQQTPGQGLQFLFEYFSETQRNKGNFPGRFSGRQFSNSRSEMNVSTLELGDSALYLCASSLGQGDGSPLHFGNGTRLTVT.

V gene TRBV5-1 combines with J gene TRBJ2-7; D remains unclear. The CDR3 length is 11 residues. V was trimmed by 1 base and J by 7 bases, leaving 6 bases between them. Germline V gene lookup returns CDR1 SGHRS and CDR2 YFSETQ. Here the CDR3 DNA reads TGCGCCAGCAGCTTGCCGCGGGAGCAGTACTTC. Its protein is CASSLPREQYF.

The gene calls are TRBV9 and TRBJ2-1; TRBD2 aligns across 9 bases. In germline, CDR1 is SGDLS, CDR2 YYNGEE. The CDR3 consists of 16 residues. The V segment lost 0 bases and the J segment 5 bases; nucleotides outside the gene matches: 6. CDR3 in amino acids: CASSVGSGGLHNEQFF. The DNA for the CDR3 is TGTGCCAGCAGCGTAGGTAGCGGGGGTCTTCACAATGAGCAGTTCTTC. Looking up the rest from reference TRBV9 and TRBJ2-1 gives the full variable domain: DSGVTQTPKHLITATGQRVTLRCSPRSGDLSVYWYQQSLDQGLQFLIQYYNGEERAKGNILERFSAQQFPDLHSELNLSSLELGDSALYFCASSVGSGGLHNEQFFGPGTRLTVL.

This clone was counted a few times. The V gene is TRBV9, the J gene TRBJ1-1; maybe TRBD1 (5 bases). This CDR3 is 13 amino acids long. Per the germline V gene, CDR1 is SGDLS and CDR2 is YYNGEE. V was clipped by 3 bases and J by 0 bases, with 6 bases between them. The CDR3 sequence is CASSATVNTEAFF. The CDR3 DNA reads TGTGCCAGCAGCGCGACAGTGAACACTGAAGCTTTCTTT.

This clone was found a few times. The gene calls are TRBV6-6 and TRBJ1-1; D is perhaps TRBD1 (5 bases). V was clipped by 6 bases and J by 4 bases, with 12 bases between them. Per germline, CDR1 MNHNY and CDR2 SVGAGI (reference sequence). The CDR3 covers 13 residues. The CDR3 DNA follows: TGTGCCAGCAGCCCGTTGGGGGGCACTGAAGCTTTCTTT. It is translated as CASSPLGGTEAFF.

The chain carries TRBV15 and TRBJ1-1; 8 bases fit TRBD1. V shed 0 bases, J shed 6 bases, and the junction held 15 bases outside the gene matches. CDR3 length: 18 residues. From germline, CDR1 is LNHNV and CDR2 YYDKDF (reference sequence). CDR3 sequence (DNA): TGTGCCACCAGCAGAGACCCGTTCATACAGGGGGATTCGGCTGAAGCTTTCTTT. It translates to CATSRDPFIQGDSAEAFF.

The chain links TRBV2 to TRBJ2-2, with D hard to call. This CDR3 is 18 amino acids long. CDR1 SNHLY and CDR2 FYNNEI come from the germline V gene. V lost 4 bases and J 3 bases, leaving 21 bases between the germline ends. The CDR3 region is CASSGGGFTPPHTGELFF. The CDR3 nucleotides are TGTGCCAGCAGTGGAGGCGGATTTACCCCCCCGCACACCGGGGAGCTGTTTTTT.

The chain is built from TRBV9 and TRBJ1-2; D is possibly TRBD1 (5 bases). The germline CDR1 and CDR2 sequences are SGDLS and YYNGEE. The CDR3 sequence is 15 residues long. The V end lost 4 bases, the J end lost 7 bases, and 20 bases lay between the germline ends. CDR3 DNA sequence: TGTGCCAGCAGCCTTTGGGGGGATTCTGGTACTGGCTACACCTTC. Encoded protein: CASSLWGDSGTGYTF.

This clone appeared a single time. This chain uses TRBV9 with TRBJ1-1; D remains ambiguous. V was cut by 4 bases and J by 7 bases, with 11 bases left in between. Germline V gives CDR1 SGDLS, CDR2 YYNGEE. The length of the CDR3 is 12 residues. The CDR3 coding sequence is TGTGCCAGCAGCCGGGGTTTCGATGAAGCTTTCTTT. Protein: CASSRGFDEAFF.

This rearrangement joins TRBV7-2 to TRBJ2-5, with TRBD2 as a possible D gene (5 bases). V gave up 5 bases and J gave up 3 bases, with 10 bases separating them. The germline V gene encodes CDR1 SGHTA and CDR2 FQGNSA. This CDR3 region has 13 residues. CDR3: CASSRSGEETQYF. CDR3 bases: TGTGCCAGCAGCCGCTCCGGGGAAGAGACCCAGTACTTC.

This chain links TRBV5-5 with TRBJ2-2; D is perhaps TRBD1 (6 bases). The CDR3 is 16 amino acids. V was shortened by 0 bases and J by 3 bases, with 12 bases between the two germline ends. CDR1 is SGHKS, CDR2 YYEKEE, per germline (reference sequence). CDR3 coding DNA: TGTGCCAGCAGCTTGGCCTTCGGACAGCACACCGGGGAGCTGTTTTTT. Translated: CASSLAFGQHTGELFF.